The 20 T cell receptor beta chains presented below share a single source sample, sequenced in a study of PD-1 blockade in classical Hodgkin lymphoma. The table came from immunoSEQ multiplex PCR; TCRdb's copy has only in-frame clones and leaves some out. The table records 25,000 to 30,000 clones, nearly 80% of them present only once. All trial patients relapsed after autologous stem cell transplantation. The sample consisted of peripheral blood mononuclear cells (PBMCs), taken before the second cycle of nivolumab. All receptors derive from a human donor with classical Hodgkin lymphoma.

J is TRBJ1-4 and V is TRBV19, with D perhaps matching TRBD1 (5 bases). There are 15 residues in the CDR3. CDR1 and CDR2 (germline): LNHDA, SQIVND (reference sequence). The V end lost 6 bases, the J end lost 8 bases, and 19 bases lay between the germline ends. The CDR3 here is CASRPGSGGSEKLFF. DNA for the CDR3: TGTGCCAGTAGGCCGGGTTCGGGGGGAAGCGAAAAACTGTTTTTT.

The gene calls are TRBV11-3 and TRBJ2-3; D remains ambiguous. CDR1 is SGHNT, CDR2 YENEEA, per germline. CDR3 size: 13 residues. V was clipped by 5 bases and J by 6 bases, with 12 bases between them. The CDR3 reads CASSPGLSDTQYF. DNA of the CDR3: TGTGCCAGCAGCCCAGGCCTCTCCGATACGCAGTATTTT.

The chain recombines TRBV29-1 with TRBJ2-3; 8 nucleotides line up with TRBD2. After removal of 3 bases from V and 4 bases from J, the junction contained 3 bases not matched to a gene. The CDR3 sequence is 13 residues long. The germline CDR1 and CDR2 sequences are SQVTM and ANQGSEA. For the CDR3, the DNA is TGCAGCGTTGACCGGACTAGCCCAGATACGCAGTATTTT. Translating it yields CSVDRTSPDTQYF.

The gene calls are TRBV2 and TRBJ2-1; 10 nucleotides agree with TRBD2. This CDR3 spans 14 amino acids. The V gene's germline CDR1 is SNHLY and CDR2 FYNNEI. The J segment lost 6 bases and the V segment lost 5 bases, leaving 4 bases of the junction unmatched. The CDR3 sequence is CASSLVAGGNEQFF. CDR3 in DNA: TGTGCCAGCAGTCTGGTAGCGGGGGGCAATGAGCAGTTCTTC.

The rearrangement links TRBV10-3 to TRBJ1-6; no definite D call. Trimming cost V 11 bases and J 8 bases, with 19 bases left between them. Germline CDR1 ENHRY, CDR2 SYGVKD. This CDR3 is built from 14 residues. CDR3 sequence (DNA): TGTGCCTCATACGAAGGATCCTCTCATTCACCCCTCCACTTT. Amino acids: CASYEGSSHSPLHF.

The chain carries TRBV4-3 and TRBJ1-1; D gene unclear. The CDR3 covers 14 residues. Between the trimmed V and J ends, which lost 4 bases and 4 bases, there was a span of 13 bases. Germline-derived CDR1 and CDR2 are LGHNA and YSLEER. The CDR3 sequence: CASSPDMTGTEAFF. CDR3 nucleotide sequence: TGCGCCAGCAGCCCCGACATGACCGGCACTGAAGCTTTCTTT.

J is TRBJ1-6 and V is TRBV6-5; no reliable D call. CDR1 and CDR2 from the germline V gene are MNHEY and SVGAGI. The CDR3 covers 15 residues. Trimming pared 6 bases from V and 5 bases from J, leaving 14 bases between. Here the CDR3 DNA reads TGTGCCAGCAGCGCCCTGGCCGGCGATAATTCACCCCTCCACTTT. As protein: CASSALAGDNSPLHF.

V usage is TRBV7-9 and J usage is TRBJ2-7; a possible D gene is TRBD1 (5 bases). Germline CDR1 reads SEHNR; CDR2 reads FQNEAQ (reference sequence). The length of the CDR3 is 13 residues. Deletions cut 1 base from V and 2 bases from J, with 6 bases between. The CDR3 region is CASSLGTPYEQYF. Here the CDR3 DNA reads TGTGCCAGCAGCTTAGGGACACCCTACGAGCAGTACTTC.

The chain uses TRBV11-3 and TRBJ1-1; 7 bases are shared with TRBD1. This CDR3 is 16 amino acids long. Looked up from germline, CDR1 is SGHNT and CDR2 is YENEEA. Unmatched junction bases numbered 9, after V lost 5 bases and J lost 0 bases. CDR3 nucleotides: TGTGCCAGCAGCCGCACAGGGGCCGCGGTGAACACTGAAGCTTTCTTT. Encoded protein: CASSRTGAAVNTEAFF.

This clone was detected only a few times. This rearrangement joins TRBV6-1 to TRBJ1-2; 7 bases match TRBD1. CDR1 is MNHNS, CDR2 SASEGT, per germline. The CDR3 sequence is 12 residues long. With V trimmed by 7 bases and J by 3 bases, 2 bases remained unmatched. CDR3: CASTGTDYGYTF. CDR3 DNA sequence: TGTGCCAGCACCGGGACAGACTATGGCTACACCTTC.

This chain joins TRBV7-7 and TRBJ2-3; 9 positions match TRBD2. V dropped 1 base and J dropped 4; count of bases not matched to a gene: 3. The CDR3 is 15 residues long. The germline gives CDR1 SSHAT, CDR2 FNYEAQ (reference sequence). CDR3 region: CASSLGGGAADTQYF. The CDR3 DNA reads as TGTGCCAGCAGCTTAGGCGGGGGGGCCGCAGATACGCAGTATTTT.

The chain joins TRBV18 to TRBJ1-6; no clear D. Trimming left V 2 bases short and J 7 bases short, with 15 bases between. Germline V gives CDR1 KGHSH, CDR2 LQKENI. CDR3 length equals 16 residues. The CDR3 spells CASSPLEGAENSPLHF. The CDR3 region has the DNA TGTGCCAGCTCACCATTGGAGGGAGCGGAGAATTCACCCCTCCACTTT.

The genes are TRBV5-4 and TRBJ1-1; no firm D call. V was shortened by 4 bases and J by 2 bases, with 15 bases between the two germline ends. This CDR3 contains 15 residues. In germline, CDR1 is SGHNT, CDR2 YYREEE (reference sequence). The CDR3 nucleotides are TGTGCCAGCAGCCCGGGTGGTACCGGTAACACTGAAGCTTTCTTT. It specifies CASSPGGTGNTEAFF.

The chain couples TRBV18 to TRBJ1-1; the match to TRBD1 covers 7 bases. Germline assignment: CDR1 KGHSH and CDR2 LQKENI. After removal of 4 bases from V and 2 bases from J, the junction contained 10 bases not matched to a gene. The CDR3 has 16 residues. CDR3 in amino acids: CASSLRTGEVNTEAFF. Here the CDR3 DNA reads TGTGCCAGCTCACTTCGCACAGGGGAAGTCAACACTGAAGCTTTCTTT.

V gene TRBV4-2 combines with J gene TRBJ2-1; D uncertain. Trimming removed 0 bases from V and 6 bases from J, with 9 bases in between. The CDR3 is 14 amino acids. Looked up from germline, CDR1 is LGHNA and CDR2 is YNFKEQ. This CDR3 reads CASSQDSQINEQFF. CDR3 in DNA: TGTGCCAGCAGCCAAGATTCGCAGATCAATGAGCAGTTCTTC.

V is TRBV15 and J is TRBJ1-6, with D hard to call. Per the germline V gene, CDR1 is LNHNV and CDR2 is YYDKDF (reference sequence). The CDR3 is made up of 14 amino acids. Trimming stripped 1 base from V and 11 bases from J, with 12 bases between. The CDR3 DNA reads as TGTGCCACCAGCAGAGGGGGAGCCCTGGCACCCCTCCACTTT. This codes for CATSRGGALAPLHF. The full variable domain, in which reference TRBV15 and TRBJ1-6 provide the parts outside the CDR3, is DAMVIQNPRYQVTQFGKPVTLSCSQTLNHNVMYWYQQKSSQAPKLLFHYYDKDFNNEADTPDNFQSRRPNTSFCFLDIRSPGLGDTAMYLCATSRGGALAPLHFGNGTRLTVT.

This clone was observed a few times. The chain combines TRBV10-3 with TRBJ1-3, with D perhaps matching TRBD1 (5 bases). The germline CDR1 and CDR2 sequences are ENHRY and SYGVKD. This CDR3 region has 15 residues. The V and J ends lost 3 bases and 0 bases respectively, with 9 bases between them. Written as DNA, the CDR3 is TGTGCCATCAGTGAAGAGGGGCTCTCTGGAAACACCATATATTTT. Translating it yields CAISEEGLSGNTIYF.

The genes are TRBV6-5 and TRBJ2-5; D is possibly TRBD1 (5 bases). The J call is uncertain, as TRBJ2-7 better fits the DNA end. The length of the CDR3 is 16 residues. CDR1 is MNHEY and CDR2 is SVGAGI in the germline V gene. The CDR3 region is CASSYSSRRVAYEQYF. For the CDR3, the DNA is TGTGCCAGCAGTTACTCTTCCCGCAGGGTCGCCTACGAGCAGTACTTC.

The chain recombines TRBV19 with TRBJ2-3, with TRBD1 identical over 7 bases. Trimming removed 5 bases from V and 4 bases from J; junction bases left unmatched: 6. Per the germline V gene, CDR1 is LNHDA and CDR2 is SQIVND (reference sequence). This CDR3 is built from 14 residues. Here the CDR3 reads CASSSTTGADTQYF. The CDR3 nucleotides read TGTGCCAGTAGTTCCACAACAGGGGCAGATACGCAGTATTTT.

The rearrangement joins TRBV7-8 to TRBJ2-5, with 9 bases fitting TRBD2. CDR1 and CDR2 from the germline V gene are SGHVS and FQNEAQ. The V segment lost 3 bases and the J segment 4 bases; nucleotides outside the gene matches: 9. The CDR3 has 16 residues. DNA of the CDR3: TGTGCCAGCAGCTTTACCGGGACTAGCCTGTTAGAGACCCAGTACTTC. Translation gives CASSFTGTSLLETQYF.